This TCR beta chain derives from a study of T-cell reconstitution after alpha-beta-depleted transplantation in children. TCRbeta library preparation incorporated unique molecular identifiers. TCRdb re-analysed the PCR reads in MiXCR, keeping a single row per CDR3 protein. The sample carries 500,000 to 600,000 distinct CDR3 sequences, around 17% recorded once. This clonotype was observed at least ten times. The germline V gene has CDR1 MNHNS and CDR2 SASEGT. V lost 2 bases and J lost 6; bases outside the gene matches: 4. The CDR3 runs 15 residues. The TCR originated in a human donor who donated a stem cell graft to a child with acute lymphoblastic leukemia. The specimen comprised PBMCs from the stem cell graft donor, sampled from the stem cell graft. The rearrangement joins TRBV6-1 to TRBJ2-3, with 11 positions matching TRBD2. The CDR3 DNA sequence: TGTGCCAGCAGTGAAACTAGCGGGAGCATGGATACGCAGTATTTT. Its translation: CASSETSGSMDTQYF.